Each of the 21 T cell receptor beta chains below was sequenced from the same sample in a study of blood T cell repertoires in COVID-19. Only in-frame clones appear in the TCRdb table, and some are missing; sequencing was by immunoSEQ multiplex PCR. This sample has about 360,000 clones, with approximately 86% found just once. The source material was peripheral blood. These receptors were taken from a woman aged 55 to 70 with COVID-19, enrolled during active disease.

In regard to this clone: One end of the junction does not line up with germline, which may come from a read error. The chain has TRBV6-2 or TRBV6-3 and TRBJ1-1; TRBD1 is a possible D gene (6 bases). The germline V gene has CDR1 MNHEY and CDR2 SVGEGT. The CDR3 is made up of 12 amino acids. CDR3 amino acids: CASSPQVSGHVF. The CDR3 coding sequence is TGTGCCAGCAGCCCACAGGTTTCGGGACACGTTTTT.

This clone has more than one count but fewer than ten. V and J are TRBV4-3 and TRBJ2-2, with D possibly being TRBD1 (6 bases). The V and J ends lost 0 bases and 4 bases respectively, with 15 bases between them. Germline-derived CDR1 and CDR2 are LGHNA and YSLEER. This CDR3 is built from 17 residues. In DNA, the CDR3 is TGCGCCAGCAGCCAAGAGGGATGGACAGCCTCCACCGGGGAGCTGTTTTTT. It is translated as CASSQEGWTASTGELFF.

The V and J genes are TRBV5-1 and TRBJ1-1; TRBD1 agrees at 7 bases. The CDR3 has 11 amino acids. V dropped 5 bases and J dropped 9; count of bases not matched to a gene: 4. The germline V gene has CDR1 SGHRS and CDR2 YFSETQ. This chain's CDR3 is CASRQGDKAFF. CDR3 in DNA: TGCGCCAGCAGGCAGGGGGATAAAGCTTTCTTT. The complete variable domain, with remaining parts taken from reference TRBV5-1 and TRBJ1-1, reads KAGVTQTPRYLIKTRGQQVTLSCSPISGHRSVSWYQQTPGQGLQFLFEYFSETQRNKGNFPGRFSGRQFSNSRSEMNVSTLELGDSALYLCASRQGDKAFFGQGTRLTVV.

The rearrangement links TRBV6-5 to TRBJ2-6; D remains ambiguous. V lost 2 bases and J 1 base, leaving 6 bases between the germline ends. Germline V gives CDR1 MNHEY, CDR2 SVGAGI. The length of the CDR3 is 15 residues. The CDR3 bases are TGTGCCAGCAGTTACGTTCTGTCTGGGGCCAACGTCCTGACTTTC. Its translation is CASSYVLSGANVLTF.

The chain recombines TRBV6-6 with TRBJ1-1, with D possibly matching TRBD1 (5 bases). The germline V gene has CDR1 MNHNY and CDR2 SVGAGI (reference sequence). The V end lost 5 bases, the J end lost 1 base, and 14 bases lay between the germline ends. CDR3 length equals 15 residues. The CDR3 loop reads CASSNPGGTNTEAFF. CDR3 bases: TGTGCCAGCAGTAACCCCGGGGGAACGAACACTGAAGCTTTCTTT.

This chain joins TRBV19 and TRBJ1-6, with a possible D match to TRBD1 (5 bases). The germline V gene has CDR1 LNHDA and CDR2 SQIVND (reference sequence). Trimming shortened V by 7 bases and J by 12 bases, and 22 bases separated the two germline ends. This CDR3 is 15 amino acids long. The CDR3 loop reads CASTPTGDSTLPLHF. The CDR3 coding sequence is TGTGCCAGTACCCCAACGGGGGACTCCACTTTACCCCTCCACTTT.

The rearrangement joins TRBV18 to TRBJ1-2; TRBD1 matches at 9 bases. Looked up from germline, CDR1 is KGHSH and CDR2 is LQKENI. The CDR3 loop spans 14 amino acids. With V trimmed by 3 bases and J by 12 bases, 11 bases remained unmatched. The CDR3, as DNA: TGTGCCAGCTCACCCGGGCCCGGGACAGGGACGGACACCTTC. It codes for CASSPGPGTGTDTF.

J is TRBJ2-2 and V is TRBV29-1; maybe TRBD1 (6 bases). The CDR3 contains 13 residues. CDR1 SQVTM and CDR2 ANQGSEA come from the germline V gene. Trimming cost V 6 bases and J 0 bases, with 8 bases left between them. CDR3 sequence reads: CSVDSPNTGELFF. Here the CDR3 DNA reads TGCAGCGTGGACAGCCCGAACACCGGGGAGCTGTTTTTT.

The chain joins TRBV10-3 to TRBJ2-5, with TRBD2 identical over 8 bases. J was trimmed by 3 bases and V by 9 bases; bases with no gene match: 12. This CDR3 spans 15 amino acids. The germline V gene encodes CDR1 ENHRY and CDR2 SYGVKD. The CDR3, as DNA: TGTGCCATTGGACTGAACGGGGGGGCTAAAGAGACCCAGTACTTC. It encodes CAIGLNGGAKETQYF.

The CDR3 is CASSSQRGAYEQYF. The DNA for the CDR3 is TGTGCCAGCAGCTCCCAGCGGGGAGCCTACGAGCAGTACTTC. The chain employs TRBV7-9 and TRBJ2-7, with 7 bases lining up with TRBD2. Germline CDR1 reads SEHNR; CDR2 reads FQNEAQ (reference sequence). The CDR3 runs to 14 residues. V lost 4 bases and J lost 2; bases outside the gene matches: 5.

The rearrangement links TRBV30 to TRBJ1-2; TRBD1 is a possible D gene (6 bases). CDR1 is GTSNPN and CDR2 is SVGIG in the germline V gene (reference sequence). Trimming took off 3 bases at V and 4 bases at J, with 15 bases between the two ends. This CDR3 comprises 14 residues. The CDR3 DNA is TGTGCCTGGAGCCAAAGGGGGGGGGCCTATGGCTACACCTTC. Its translation: CAWSQRGGAYGYTF.

This clone was recorded only once. The chain has TRBV5-1 and TRBJ1-1; tentative D call: TRBD1 (5 bases). The CDR3 contains 15 residues. The germline CDR1 and CDR2 sequences are SGHRS and YFSETQ. The V end was cut by 0 bases, the J end by 2 bases, with 11 bases between. CDR3 in amino acids: CASSLVVTANTEAFF. CDR3 nucleotide sequence: TGCGCCAGCAGCTTGGTGGTGACAGCCAACACTGAAGCTTTCTTT. The whole variable domain, filled in from reference TRBV5-1 and TRBJ1-1, reads KAGVTQTPRYLIKTRGQQVTLSCSPISGHRSVSWYQQTPGQGLQFLFEYFSETQRNKGNFPGRFSGRQFSNSRSEMNVSTLELGDSALYLCASSLVVTANTEAFFGQGTRLTVV.

The V call is TRBV7-2, the J call TRBJ2-6; D call uncertain. CDR3 length: 14 amino acids. V was cut by 3 bases and J by 2 bases, with 5 bases left in between. Germline assignment: CDR1 SGHTA and CDR2 FQGNSA. The CDR3 reads CASSFSTGANVLTF. The CDR3, as DNA: TGTGCCAGCAGCTTTTCAACTGGGGCCAACGTCCTGACTTTC.

The chain has TRBV7-3 and TRBJ2-1; 12 nucleotides line up with TRBD2. Trimming removed 5 bases from V and 4 bases from J; junction bases left unmatched: 12. Germline CDR1 reads SGHTA; CDR2 reads FQGTGA. The CDR3 is 18 residues long. The CDR3 nucleotides are TGTGCCAGCAGCCCCCTAGCGGGGGGGCGGTCGGGGTACAATGAGCAGTTCTTC. Its translation is CASSPLAGGRSGYNEQFF.

The gene calls are TRBV6-5 and TRBJ2-5; a weak D match, TRBD1 (5 bases). This CDR3 contains 14 residues. The germline V gene encodes CDR1 MNHEY and CDR2 SVGAGI. V lost 5 bases and J 1 base, leaving 11 bases between the germline ends. The CDR3 bases are TGTGCCAGCAGTACACAGACAGCCCAAGAGACCCAGTACTTC. This translates into CASSTQTAQETQYF.

As concerns this clone: The sample carries other DNA sequences with the same CDR3. This rearrangement joins TRBV5-1 to TRBJ2-3; 12 nucleotides match TRBD2. The CDR3 length is 17 residues. Germline V lookup: CDR1 SGHRS, CDR2 YFSETQ. After removal of 0 bases from V and 0 bases from J, the junction contained 2 bases not matched to a gene. CDR3 sequence reads: CASSLGTSGKSTDTQYF. CDR3 coding DNA: TGCGCCAGCAGCTTGGGGACTAGCGGGAAAAGCACAGATACGCAGTATTTT.

V and J are TRBV27 and TRBJ2-7, with a weak D call TRBD2 (5 bases). V was cut by 6 bases and J by 6 bases, with 12 bases left in between. The CDR3 is 12 residues long. Germline CDR1 is MNHEY and CDR2 is SMNVEV (reference sequence). CDR3 protein: CASRGGGLEQYF. Written as DNA, the CDR3 is TGTGCCAGCAGAGGTGGCGGGCTCGAGCAGTACTTC.

The rearrangement joins TRBV5-1 to TRBJ1-2; possible D gene TRBD1, 5 bases. The CDR3 contains 13 residues. Trimming pared 0 bases from V and 8 bases from J, leaving 11 bases between. The germline V gene encodes CDR1 SGHRS and CDR2 YFSETQ. CDR3 protein: CASSLAQGGGYTF. The CDR3 DNA reads TGCGCCAGCAGCTTGGCGCAGGGAGGCGGCTACACCTTC.

V is TRBV2 and J is TRBJ2-1; 9 bases are a match to TRBD2. V lost 4 bases to trimming and J lost 5 bases; unmatched junction nucleotides: 9. This CDR3 spans 16 amino acids. The germline V gene has CDR1 SNHLY and CDR2 FYNNEI. The CDR3, as DNA: TGTGCCAGCAGTGGGGACAGCGGGGGGCCTAACAATGAGCAGTTCTTC. Translation gives CASSGDSGGPNNEQFF.

The chain is built from TRBV27 and TRBJ2-7, with D possibly TRBD2 on 6 matching bases. Trimming cost V 8 bases and J 0 bases, with 11 bases left between them. This CDR3 region has 13 residues. CDR1 and CDR2 (germline): MNHEY, SMNVEV (reference sequence). The CDR3 DNA follows: TGTGCCAGCCGGGACTTTAGCTCCTACGAGCAGTACTTC. It yields the protein CASRDFSSYEQYF.

A single count supports this clone. This chain connects TRBV29-1 to TRBJ1-1; D not resolved. The ends were cut back, 3 bases at V and 2 bases at J, with 7 bases in the middle. Germline V gives CDR1 SQVTM, CDR2 ANQGSEA. The CDR3 runs to 12 residues. The CDR3: CSVDVVNTEAFF. The CDR3 region has the DNA TGCAGCGTTGATGTCGTTAACACTGAAGCTTTCTTT.